This entry is about one T cell receptor (beta chain). These data belong to a study of blood T cell repertoires in COVID-19. About the research overall: COVID-19 samples from acute and convalescent phases originated in the United States, Italy and Spain. The cDNA or gDNA used as material had been derived from T cells, B-cell-depleted T cells, or PBMCs.

Method: immunoSEQ multiplex PCR; TCRdb's copy keeps in-frame clones and lacks some. The data show 65,000 or so clones, 80% to 85% seen once. V was trimmed by 0 bases and J by 4 bases, leaving 13 bases between them. The germline gives CDR1 LGHNA, CDR2 YNFKEQ. CDR3 length: 15 residues. The sequenced material came from peripheral blood. The receptor comes from a man aged 30 to 45 with COVID-19, enrolled during active disease. This chain links TRBV4-2 with TRBJ2-7; D is possibly TRBD1 (5 bases). CDR3 residues: CASSQESSGFYEQYF. The CDR3 DNA reads TGTGCCAGCAGCCAAGAATCCTCAGGGTTTTACGAGCAGTACTTC.